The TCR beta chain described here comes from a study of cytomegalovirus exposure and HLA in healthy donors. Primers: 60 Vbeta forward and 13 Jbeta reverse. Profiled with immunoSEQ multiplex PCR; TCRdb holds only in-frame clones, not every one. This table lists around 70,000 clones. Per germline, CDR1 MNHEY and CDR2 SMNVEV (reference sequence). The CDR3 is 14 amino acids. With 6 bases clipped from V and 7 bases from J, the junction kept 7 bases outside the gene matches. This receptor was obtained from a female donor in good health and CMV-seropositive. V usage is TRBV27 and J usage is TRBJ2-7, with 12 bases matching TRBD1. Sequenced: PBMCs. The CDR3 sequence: CASSVRDRGREQYF. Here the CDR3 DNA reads TGTGCCAGCAGCGTCCGGGACAGGGGGCGAGAGCAGTACTTC.